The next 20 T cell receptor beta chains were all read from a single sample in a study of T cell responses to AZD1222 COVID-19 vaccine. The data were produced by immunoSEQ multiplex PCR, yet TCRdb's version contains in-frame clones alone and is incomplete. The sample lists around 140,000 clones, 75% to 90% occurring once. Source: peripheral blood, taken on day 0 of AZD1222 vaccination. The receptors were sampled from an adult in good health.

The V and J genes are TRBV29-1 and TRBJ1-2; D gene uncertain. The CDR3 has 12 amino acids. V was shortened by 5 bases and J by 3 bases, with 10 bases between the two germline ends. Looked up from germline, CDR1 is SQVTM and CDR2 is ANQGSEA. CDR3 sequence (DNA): TGCAGCGTTTCGCAAAGGGACTATGGCTACACCTTC. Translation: CSVSQRDYGYTF.

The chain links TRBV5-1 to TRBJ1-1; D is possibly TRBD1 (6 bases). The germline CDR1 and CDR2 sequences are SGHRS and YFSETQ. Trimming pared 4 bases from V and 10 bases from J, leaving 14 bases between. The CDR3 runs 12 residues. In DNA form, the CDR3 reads TGCGCCAGCAGCCTGAACAGGGAAGGAGCTTTCTTT. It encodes CASSLNREGAFF. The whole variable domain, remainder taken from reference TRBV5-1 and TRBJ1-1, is KAGVTQTPRYLIKTRGQQVTLSCSPISGHRSVSWYQQTPGQGLQFLFEYFSETQRNKGNFPGRFSGRQFSNSRSEMNVSTLELGDSALYLCASSLNREGAFFGQGTRLTVV.

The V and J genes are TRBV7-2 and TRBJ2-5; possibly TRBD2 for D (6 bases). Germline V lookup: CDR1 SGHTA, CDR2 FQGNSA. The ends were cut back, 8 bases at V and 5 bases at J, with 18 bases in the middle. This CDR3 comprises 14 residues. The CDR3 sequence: CASSINSGRETQYF. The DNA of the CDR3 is TGTGCCAGCTCTATTAATTCGGGGAGGGAGACCCAGTACTTC.

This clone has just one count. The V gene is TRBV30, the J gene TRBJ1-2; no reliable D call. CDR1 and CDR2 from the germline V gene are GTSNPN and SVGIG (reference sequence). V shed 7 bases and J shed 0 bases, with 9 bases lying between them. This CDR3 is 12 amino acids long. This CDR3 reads CAFRRANYGYTF. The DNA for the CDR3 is TGTGCCTTTCGGAGAGCTAACTATGGCTACACCTTC.

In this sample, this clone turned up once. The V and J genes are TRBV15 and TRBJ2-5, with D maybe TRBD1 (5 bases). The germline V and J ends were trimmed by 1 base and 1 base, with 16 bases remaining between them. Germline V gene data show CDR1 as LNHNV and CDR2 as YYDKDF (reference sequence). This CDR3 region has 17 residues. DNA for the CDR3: TGTGCCACCAGCAGAGGGGCACAGCTTAGGGGCCAAGAGACCCAGTACTTC. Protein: CATSRGAQLRGQETQYF.

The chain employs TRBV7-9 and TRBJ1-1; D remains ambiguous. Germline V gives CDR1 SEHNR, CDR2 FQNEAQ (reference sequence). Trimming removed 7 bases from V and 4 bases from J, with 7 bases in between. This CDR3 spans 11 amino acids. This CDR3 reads CASTAITEAFF. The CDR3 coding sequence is TGTGCCAGCACCGCGATCACTGAAGCTTTCTTT.

CDR3 nucleotide sequence: TGTGCCAGCAGCTTGAGTTTTTCCAGGGGGGGAGATCTATGGAGCTACACCTTC. It codes for CASSLSFSRGGDLWSYTF. J is TRBJ1-2 and V is TRBV5-8, with 7 bases identical to TRBD1. This CDR3 contains 18 residues. CDR1 and CDR2 (germline): SGHTS, YDEGEE. Trimming removed 1 base from V and 9 bases from J; junction bases left unmatched: 21.

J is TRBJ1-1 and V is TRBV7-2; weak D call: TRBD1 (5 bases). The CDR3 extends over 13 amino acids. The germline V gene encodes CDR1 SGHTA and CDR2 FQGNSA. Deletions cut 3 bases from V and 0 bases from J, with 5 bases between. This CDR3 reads CASSLDMNTEAFF. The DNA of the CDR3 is TGTGCCAGCAGCTTGGACATGAACACTGAAGCTTTCTTT. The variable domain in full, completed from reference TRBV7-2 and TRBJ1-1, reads GAGVSQSPSNKVTEKGKDVELRCDPISGHTALYWYRQSLGQGLEFLIYFQGNSAPDKSGLPSDRFSAERTGGSVSTLTIQRTQQEDSAVYLCASSLDMNTEAFFGQGTRLTVV.

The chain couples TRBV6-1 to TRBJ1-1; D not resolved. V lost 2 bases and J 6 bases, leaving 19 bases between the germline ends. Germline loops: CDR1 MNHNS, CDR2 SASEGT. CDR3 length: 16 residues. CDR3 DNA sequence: TGTGCCAGCAGTGAATCACGGTGGGAGGGTTTCGCTGAAGCTTTCTTT. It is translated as CASSESRWEGFAEAFF.

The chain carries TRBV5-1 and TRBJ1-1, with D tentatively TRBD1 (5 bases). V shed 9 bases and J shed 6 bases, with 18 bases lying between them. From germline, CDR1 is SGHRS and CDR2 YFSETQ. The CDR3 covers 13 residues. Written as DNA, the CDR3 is TGCGCCACCACTCACGGGGACGGAGCTGAAGCTTTCTTT. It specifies CATTHGDGAEAFF.

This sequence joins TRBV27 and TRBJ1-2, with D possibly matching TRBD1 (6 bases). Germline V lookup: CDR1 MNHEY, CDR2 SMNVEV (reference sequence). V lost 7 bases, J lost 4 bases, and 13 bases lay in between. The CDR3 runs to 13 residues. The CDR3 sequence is CASKDSFSYGYTF. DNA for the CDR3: TGTGCCAGCAAGGACAGTTTTTCCTATGGCTACACCTTC.

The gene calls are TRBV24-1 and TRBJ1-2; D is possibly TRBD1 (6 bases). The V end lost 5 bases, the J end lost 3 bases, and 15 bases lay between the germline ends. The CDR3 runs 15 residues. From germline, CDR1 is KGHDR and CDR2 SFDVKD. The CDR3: CATSGPKGGDYGYTF. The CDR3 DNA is TGTGCCACCAGTGGCCCTAAGGGGGGTGACTATGGCTACACCTTC.

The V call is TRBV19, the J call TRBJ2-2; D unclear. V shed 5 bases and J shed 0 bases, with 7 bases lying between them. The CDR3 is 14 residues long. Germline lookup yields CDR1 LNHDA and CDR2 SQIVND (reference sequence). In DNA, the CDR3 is TGTGCCAGTAGTTTGCAAACGAACACCGGGGAGCTGTTTTTT. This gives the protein CASSLQTNTGELFF.

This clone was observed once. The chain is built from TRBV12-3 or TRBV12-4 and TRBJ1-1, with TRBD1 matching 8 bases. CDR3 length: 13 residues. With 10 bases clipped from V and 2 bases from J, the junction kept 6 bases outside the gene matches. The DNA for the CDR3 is TGTGCCACGAAGACAGGGGCCAACACTGAAGCTTTCTTT. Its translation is CATKTGANTEAFF.

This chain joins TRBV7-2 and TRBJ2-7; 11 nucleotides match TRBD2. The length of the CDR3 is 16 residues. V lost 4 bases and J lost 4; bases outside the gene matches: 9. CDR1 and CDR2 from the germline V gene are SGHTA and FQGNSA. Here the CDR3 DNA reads TGTGCCAGCAGCTCCCTTACTAGCGGGGGCTCGTACGAGCAGTACTTC. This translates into CASSSLTSGGSYEQYF.

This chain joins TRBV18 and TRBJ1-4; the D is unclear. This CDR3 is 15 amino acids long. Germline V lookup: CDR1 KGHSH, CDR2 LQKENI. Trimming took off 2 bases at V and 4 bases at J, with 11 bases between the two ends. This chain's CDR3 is CASSPGGNVNEKLFF. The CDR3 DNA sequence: TGTGCCAGCTCACCAGGTGGTAATGTTAATGAAAAACTGTTTTTT. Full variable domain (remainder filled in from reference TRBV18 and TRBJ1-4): NAGVMQNPRHLVRRRGQEARLRCSPMKGHSHVYWYRQLPEEGLKFMVYLQKENIIDESGMPKERFSAEFPKEGPSILRIQQVVRGDSAAYFCASSPGGNVNEKLFFGSGTQLSVL.

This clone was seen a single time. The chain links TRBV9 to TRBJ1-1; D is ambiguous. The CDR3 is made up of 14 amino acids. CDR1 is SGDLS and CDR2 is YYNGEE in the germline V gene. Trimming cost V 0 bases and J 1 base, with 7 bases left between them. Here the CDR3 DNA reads TGTGCCAGCAGCGTAGGGCGACAGAACACTGAAGCTTTCTTT. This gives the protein CASSVGRQNTEAFF.

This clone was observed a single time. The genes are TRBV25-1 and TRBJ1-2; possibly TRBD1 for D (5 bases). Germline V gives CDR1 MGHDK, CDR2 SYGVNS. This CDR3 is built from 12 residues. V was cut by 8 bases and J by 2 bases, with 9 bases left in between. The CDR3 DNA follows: TGTGCCAGCGTGGGGGTGAACTATGGCTACACCTTC. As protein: CASVGVNYGYTF.

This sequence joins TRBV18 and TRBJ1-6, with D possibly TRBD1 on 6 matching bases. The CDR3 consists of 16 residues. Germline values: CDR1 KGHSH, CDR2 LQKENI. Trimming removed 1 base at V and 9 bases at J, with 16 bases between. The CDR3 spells CASSPQEQGLRSPLHF. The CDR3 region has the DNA TGTGCCAGCTCACCACAGGAACAGGGTCTTCGTTCACCCCTCCACTTT.

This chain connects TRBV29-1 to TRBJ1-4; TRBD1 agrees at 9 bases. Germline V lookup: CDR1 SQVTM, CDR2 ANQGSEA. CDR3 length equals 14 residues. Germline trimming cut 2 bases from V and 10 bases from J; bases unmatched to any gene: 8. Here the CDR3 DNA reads TGCAGCGTTGAACTCTGGGACAGGGATGGAAAACTGTTTTTT. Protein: CSVELWDRDGKLFF.